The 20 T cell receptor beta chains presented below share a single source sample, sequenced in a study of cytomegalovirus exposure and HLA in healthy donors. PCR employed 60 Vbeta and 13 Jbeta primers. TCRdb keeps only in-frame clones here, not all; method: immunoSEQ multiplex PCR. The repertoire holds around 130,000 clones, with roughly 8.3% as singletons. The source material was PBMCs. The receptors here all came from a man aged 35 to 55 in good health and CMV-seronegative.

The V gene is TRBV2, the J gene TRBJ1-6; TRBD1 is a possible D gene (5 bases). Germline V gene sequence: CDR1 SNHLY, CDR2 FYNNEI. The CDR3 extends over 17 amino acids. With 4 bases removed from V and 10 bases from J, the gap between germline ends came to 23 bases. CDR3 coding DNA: TGTGCCAGCAGTGGTTCCGACAGTGGGACTCCTGGATCACCCCTCCACTTT. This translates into CASSGSDSGTPGSPLHF.

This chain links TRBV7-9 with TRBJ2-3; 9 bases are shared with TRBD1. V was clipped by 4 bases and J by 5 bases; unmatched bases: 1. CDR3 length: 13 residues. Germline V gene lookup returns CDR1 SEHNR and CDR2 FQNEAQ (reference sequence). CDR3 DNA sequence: TGTGCCAGCAGCTCGACAGGGGGAGATACGCAGTATTTT. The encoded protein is CASSSTGGDTQYF. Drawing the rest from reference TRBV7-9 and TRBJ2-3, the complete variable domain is DTGVSQNPRHKITKRGQNVTFRCDPISEHNRLYWYRQTLGQGPEFLTYFQNEAQLEKSRLLSDRFSAERPKGSFSTLEIQRTEQGDSAMYLCASSSTGGDTQYFGPGTRLTVL.

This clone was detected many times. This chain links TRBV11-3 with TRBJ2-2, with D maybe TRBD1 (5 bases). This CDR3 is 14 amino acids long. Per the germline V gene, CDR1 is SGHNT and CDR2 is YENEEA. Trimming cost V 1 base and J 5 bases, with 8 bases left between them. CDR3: CASSLVGRTGELFF. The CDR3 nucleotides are TGTGCCAGCAGCTTAGTGGGGCGGACCGGGGAGCTGTTTTTT.

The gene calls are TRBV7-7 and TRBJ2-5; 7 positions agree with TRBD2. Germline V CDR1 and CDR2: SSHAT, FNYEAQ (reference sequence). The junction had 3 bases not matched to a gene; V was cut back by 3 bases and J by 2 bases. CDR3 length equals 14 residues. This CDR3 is CASSFTGGQETQYF. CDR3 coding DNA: TGTGCCAGCAGCTTCACGGGGGGTCAAGAGACCCAGTACTTC.

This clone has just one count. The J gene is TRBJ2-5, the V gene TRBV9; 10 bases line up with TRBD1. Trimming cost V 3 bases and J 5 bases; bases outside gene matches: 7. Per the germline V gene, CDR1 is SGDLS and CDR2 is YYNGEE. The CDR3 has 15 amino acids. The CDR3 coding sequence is TGTGCCAGCAGCGAGGGGACAGGGGTCAGGGAGACCCAGTACTTC. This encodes CASSEGTGVRETQYF.

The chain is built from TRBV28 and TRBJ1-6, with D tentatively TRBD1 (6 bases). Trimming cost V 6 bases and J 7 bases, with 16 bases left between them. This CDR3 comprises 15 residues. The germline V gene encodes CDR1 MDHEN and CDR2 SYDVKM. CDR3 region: CASRPPTGSNSPLHF. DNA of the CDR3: TGTGCCAGCAGGCCCCCAACAGGGTCAAATTCACCCCTCCACTTT.

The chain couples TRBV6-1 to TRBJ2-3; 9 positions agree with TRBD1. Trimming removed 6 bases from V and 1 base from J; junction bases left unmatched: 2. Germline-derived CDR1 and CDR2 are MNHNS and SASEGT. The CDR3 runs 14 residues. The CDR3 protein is CASRRDRGTDTQYF. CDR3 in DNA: TGTGCCAGCAGACGGGACAGGGGCACAGATACGCAGTATTTT.

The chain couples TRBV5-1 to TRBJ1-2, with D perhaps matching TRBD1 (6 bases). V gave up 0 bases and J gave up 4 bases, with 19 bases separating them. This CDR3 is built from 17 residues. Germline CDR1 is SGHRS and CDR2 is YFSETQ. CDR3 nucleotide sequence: TGCGCCAGCAGCTTGGATTCATTAACAGGGCTAAGCTATGGCTACACCTTC. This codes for CASSLDSLTGLSYGYTF.

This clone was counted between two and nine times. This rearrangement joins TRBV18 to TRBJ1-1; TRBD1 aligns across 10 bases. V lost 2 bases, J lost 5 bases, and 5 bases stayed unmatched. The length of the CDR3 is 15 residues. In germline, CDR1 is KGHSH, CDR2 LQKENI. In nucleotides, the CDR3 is TGTGCCAGCTCACCATCCGGGACAGGGGTGACTGAAGCTTTCTTT. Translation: CASSPSGTGVTEAFF.

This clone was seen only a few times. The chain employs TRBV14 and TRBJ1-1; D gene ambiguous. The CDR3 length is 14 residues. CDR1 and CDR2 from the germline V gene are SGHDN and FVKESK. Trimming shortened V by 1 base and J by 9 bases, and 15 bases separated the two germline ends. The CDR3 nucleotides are TGTGCCAGCAGCCAAGCCTCGGCGGGGTCTCAAGCTTTCTTT. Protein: CASSQASAGSQAFF.

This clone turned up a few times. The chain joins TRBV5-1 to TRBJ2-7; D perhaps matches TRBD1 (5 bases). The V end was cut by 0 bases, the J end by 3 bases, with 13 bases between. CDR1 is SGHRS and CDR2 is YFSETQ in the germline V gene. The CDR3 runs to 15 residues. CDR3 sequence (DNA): TGCGCCAGCAGCTTGGCAGCAGGGTCCTTCTACGAGCAGTACTTC. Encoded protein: CASSLAAGSFYEQYF.

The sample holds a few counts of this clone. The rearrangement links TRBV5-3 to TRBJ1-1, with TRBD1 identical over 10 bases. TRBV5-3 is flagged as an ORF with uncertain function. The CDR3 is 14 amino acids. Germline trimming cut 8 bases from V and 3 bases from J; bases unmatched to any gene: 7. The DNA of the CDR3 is TGTGCCAGGATAGACAGGGGGCTGGACACTGAAGCTTTCTTT. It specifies CARIDRGLDTEAFF.

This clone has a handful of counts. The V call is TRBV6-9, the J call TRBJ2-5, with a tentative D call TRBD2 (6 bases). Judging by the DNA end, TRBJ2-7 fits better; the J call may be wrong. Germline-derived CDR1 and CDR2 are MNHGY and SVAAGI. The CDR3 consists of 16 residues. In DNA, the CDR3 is TGTGCCAGCAGTTATCCCACGGACTACAGGACCTACGAGCAGTACTTC. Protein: CASSYPTDYRTYEQYF.

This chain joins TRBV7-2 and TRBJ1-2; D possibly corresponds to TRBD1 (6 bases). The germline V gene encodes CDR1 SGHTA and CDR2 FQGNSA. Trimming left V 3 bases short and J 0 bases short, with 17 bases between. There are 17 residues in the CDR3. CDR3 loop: CASSFLGGGPANYGYTF. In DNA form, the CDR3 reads TGTGCCAGCAGCTTTCTAGGGGGTGGACCCGCTAACTATGGCTACACCTTC.

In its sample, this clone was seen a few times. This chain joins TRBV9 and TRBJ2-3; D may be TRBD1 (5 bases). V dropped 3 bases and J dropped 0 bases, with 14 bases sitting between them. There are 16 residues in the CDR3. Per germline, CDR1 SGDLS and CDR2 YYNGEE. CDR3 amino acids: CASSANPGPSTDTQYF. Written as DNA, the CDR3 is TGTGCCAGCAGCGCCAATCCAGGGCCTAGCACAGATACGCAGTATTTT.

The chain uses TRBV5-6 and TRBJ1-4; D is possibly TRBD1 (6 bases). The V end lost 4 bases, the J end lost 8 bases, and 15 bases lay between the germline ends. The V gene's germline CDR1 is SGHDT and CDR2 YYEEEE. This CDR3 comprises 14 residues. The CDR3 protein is CASSPGTPREKLFF. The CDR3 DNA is TGTGCCAGCAGCCCCGGGACACCGAGGGAAAAACTGTTTTTT.

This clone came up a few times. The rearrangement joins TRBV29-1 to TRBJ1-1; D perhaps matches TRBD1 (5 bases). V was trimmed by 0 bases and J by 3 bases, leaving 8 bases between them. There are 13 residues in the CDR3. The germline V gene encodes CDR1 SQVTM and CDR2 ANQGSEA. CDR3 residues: CSVEDSGDTEAFF. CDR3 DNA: TGCAGCGTTGAAGACTCGGGGGACACTGAAGCTTTCTTT. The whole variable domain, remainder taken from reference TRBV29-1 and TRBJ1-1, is SAVISQKPSRDICQRGTSLTIQCQVDSQVTMMFWYRQQPGQSLTLIATANQGSEATYESGFVIDKFPISRPNLTFSTLTVSNMSPEDSSIYLCSVEDSGDTEAFFGQGTRLTVV.

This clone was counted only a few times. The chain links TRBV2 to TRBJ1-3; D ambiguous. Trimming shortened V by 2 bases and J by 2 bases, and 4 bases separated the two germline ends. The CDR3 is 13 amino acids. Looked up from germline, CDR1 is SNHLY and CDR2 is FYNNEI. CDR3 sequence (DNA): TGTGCCAGCAGTGAACAGGCTGGAAACACCATATATTTT. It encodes CASSEQAGNTIYF. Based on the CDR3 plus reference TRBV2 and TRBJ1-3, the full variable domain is EPEVTQTPSHQVTQMGQEVILRCVPISNHLYFYWYRQILGQKVEFLVSFYNNEISEKSEIFDDQFSVERPDGSNFTLKIRSTKLEDSAMYFCASSEQAGNTIYFGEGSWLTVV.

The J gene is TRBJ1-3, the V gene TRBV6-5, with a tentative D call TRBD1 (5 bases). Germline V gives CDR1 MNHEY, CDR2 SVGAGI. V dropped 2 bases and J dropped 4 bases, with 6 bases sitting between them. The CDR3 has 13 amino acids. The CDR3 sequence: CASSYQGGNTIYF. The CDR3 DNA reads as TGTGCCAGCAGTTACCAGGGAGGAAACACCATATATTTT.

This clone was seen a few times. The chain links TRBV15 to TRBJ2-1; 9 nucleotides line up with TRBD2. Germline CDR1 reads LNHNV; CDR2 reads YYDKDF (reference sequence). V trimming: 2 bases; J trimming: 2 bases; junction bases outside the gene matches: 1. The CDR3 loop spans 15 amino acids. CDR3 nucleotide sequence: TGTGCCACCAGCAGACTAGCGGGGACCTACAATGAGCAGTTCTTC. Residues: CATSRLAGTYNEQFF.